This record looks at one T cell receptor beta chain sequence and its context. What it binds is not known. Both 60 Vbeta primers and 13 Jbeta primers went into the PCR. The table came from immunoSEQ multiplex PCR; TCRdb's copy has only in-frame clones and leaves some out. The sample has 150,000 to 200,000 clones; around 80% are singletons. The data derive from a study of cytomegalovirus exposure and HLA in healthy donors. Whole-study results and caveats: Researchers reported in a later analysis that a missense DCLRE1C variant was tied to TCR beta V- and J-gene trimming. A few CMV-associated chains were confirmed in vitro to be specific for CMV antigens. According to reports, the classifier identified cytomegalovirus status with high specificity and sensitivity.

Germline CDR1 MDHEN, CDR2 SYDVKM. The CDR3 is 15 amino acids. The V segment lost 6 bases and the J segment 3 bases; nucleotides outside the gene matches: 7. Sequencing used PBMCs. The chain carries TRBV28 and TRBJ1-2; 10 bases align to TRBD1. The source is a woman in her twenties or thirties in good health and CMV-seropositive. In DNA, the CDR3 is TGTGCCAGCAGGTTGCCCGGGACAGGGGACTATGGCTACACCTTC. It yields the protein CASRLPGTGDYGYTF.